The next 15 T cell receptor beta chains were all read from a single sample in a study of human T cells and chemical hapten exposure. Each CDR3 protein is one row after TCRdb ran MiXCR on the RACE reads. The table lists under 60,000 distinct CDR3 sequences, approximately 11% of them singletons, with under 2% in the top ten. Time point denoted: patch test 1, 2 weeks after DPC sensitization. Indicated treatment: therapeutic diphenylcyclopropenone sensitization with weekly scalp DPC. The authors extracted total RNA from unfractionated whole blood. Source: whole blood, taken in connection with sensitization to the hapten diphenylcyclopropenone (DPC). Receptors were obtained from a woman aged 40 to 50 with alopecia areata. Some clones in this sample may be carry-over from other donors' samples.

This clonotype has only a few counts. This chain joins TRBV24-1 and TRBJ2-1, with 7 bases matching TRBD1. Losses at the gene ends were 0 bases for V and 7 bases for J; bases not matched to a gene: 5. In germline, CDR1 is KGHDR, CDR2 SFDVKD. The CDR3 covers 15 residues. The CDR3 DNA sequence: TGTGCCACCAGTGATTTGGGCCAGGGGGTAAATGAGCAGTTCTTC. The encoded protein is CATSDLGQGVNEQFF.

The rearrangement joins TRBV7-9 to TRBJ2-1; 11 positions agree with TRBD2. V trimming: 5 bases; J trimming: 7 bases; junction bases outside the gene matches: 7. CDR3 length equals 15 residues. Germline loops: CDR1 SEHNR, CDR2 FQNEAQ (reference sequence). The CDR3 DNA reads as TGTGCCAGCAGCCCTTCTAGCGGGAGGATTAATGAGCAGTTCTTC. Translating it yields CASSPSSGRINEQFF. Filled out from reference TRBV7-9 and TRBJ2-1, the complete variable domain reads DTGVSQNPRHKITKRGQNVTFRCDPISEHNRLYWYRQTLGQGPEFLTYFQNEAQLEKSRLLSDRFSAERPKGSFSTLEIQRTEQGDSAMYLCASSPSSGRINEQFFGPGTRLTVL.

This clonotype was counted at least ten times. The chain carries TRBV3-2 and TRBJ2-3; TRBD2, the table's D call, was not compared with the DNA. TRBV3-2 is a pseudogene locus. The CDR3 extends over 17 amino acids. DNA for the CDR3: TGTGCCAGCAGCCAATATGAGGGCGGGCCGAGCACAGATACGCAGTATTTT. Protein product: CASSQYEGGPSTDTQYF.

CDR3: CATQGQGTEAFF. CDR3 DNA: TGCGCCACTCAGGGCCAGGGGACTGAAGCTTTCTTT. V gene TRBV10-2 combines with J gene TRBJ1-1; a weak D match, TRBD1 (6 bases). Germline values: CDR1 WSHSY, CDR2 SAAADI. The V end was cut by 10 bases, the J end by 5 bases, with 14 bases between. This CDR3 contains 12 residues.

V gene TRBV23-1 combines with J gene TRBJ1-6; D remains unclear. TRBV23-1 is placed among ORFs of uncertain function. Trimming stripped 4 bases from V and 7 bases from J, with 20 bases between. CDR3 length: 17 residues. CDR3 amino acids: CASSPRRGSFSNSPLHF. The CDR3 coding sequence is TGCGCCAGCAGTCCTCGTCGAGGGAGCTTCTCCAATTCACCCCTCCACTTT.

This clonotype has only a few counts. The chain is built from TRBV12-3 or TRBV12-4 and TRBJ2-7; 12 nucleotides align to TRBD2. This CDR3 spans 13 amino acids. Trimming at V came to 8 bases and at J to 3 bases, leaving 2 bases not matched to a gene. The CDR3, as DNA: TGTGCCAGCTCGACTAGCGGGGGCTACGAGCAGTACTTC. Translation gives CASSTSGGYEQYF.

This clonotype was picked up a small number of times. The chain links TRBV18 to TRBJ2-3; TRBD2 aligns across 7 bases. From germline, CDR1 is KGHSH and CDR2 LQKENI. With 2 bases clipped from V and 0 bases from J, the junction kept 5 bases outside the gene matches. The CDR3 runs 16 residues. DNA of the CDR3: TGTGCCAGCTCACCATTCACGGGGGGTAGCACAGATACGCAGTATTTT. It yields the protein CASSPFTGGSTDTQYF.

This clonotype was seen more than once but under ten times. The rearrangement joins TRBV9 to TRBJ2-5, with 10 bases identical to TRBD1. Losses at the gene ends were 4 bases for V and 4 bases for J; bases not matched to a gene: 7. The CDR3 spans 15 residues. Germline V gene lookup returns CDR1 SGDLS and CDR2 YYNGEE. This chain's CDR3 is CASSPVGQGLETQYF. The CDR3 DNA sequence: TGTGCCAGCAGCCCAGTGGGACAGGGGCTAGAGACCCAGTACTTC.

J is TRBJ2-7 and V is TRBV7-8, with D perhaps TRBD1 (5 bases). The CDR3 has 12 residues. Trimming took 5 bases from V and 6 from J, leaving 11 bases between them. Germline-derived CDR1 and CDR2 are SGHVS and FQNEAQ. This chain's CDR3 is CASSPGASEQYF. CDR3 coding DNA: TGTGCCAGCAGCCCTGGGGCTAGCGAGCAGTACTTC.

This clonotype was seen many times. The J gene is TRBJ2-7, the V gene TRBV7-9; TRBD2 aligns across 7 bases. Germline V lookup: CDR1 SEHNR, CDR2 FQNEAQ (reference sequence). The CDR3 totals 16 residues. J lost 7 bases, V lost 5 bases, and 17 bases had no gene match. The DNA for the CDR3 is TGTGCCAGCAGCCCCACCCCAGCGGGACTCGGGGGAGAGCAGTACTTC. Its protein product is CASSPTPAGLGGEQYF.

The CDR3 protein is CASSGELIIEGYTF. The CDR3, as DNA: TGTGCCAGCAGTGGGGAATTAATAATTGAGGGCTACACCTTC. The chain is built from TRBV2 and TRBJ1-2, with D unclear. CDR3 size: 14 residues. V dropped 4 bases and J dropped 8 bases, with 17 bases sitting between them. CDR1 and CDR2 from the germline V gene are SNHLY and FYNNEI.

The rearrangement uses TRBV27 and TRBJ2-1, with TRBD2 matching over 10 bases. Per the germline V gene, CDR1 is MNHEY and CDR2 is SMNVEV (reference sequence). After removal of 3 bases from V and 3 bases from J, the junction contained 5 bases not matched to a gene. The CDR3 has 16 residues. CDR3 region: CASSLLASGGYNEQFF. The DNA of the CDR3 is TGTGCCAGCAGTTTGCTCGCTAGCGGGGGCTACAATGAGCAGTTCTTC.

In this sample, this clonotype turned up a few times. The CDR3 region has the DNA TGTGCCAGCAGAGCTCAGTCACCCCTGGGAGCTTTCTTT. Its translation is CASRAQSPLGAFF. The rearrangement uses TRBV28 and TRBJ1-1; D unresolved. V dropped 6 bases and J dropped 10 bases, with 18 bases sitting between them. The CDR3 runs to 13 residues. Germline lookup yields CDR1 MDHEN and CDR2 SYDVKM.

At least ten counts were recorded for this clonotype. This chain connects TRBV5-4 to TRBJ1-1; a weak D match, TRBD1 (6 bases). Trimming took 1 base from V and 8 from J, leaving 12 bases between them. Germline V CDR1 and CDR2: SGHNT, YYREEE (reference sequence). The CDR3 extends over 13 amino acids. CDR3 region: CASSLNFRGEAFF. CDR3 nucleotides: TGTGCCAGCAGCTTGAATTTCAGGGGAGAAGCTTTCTTT.

This clonotype turned up a few times. V is TRBV3-1 and J is TRBJ1-2, with D hard to call. Deletions cut 1 base from V and 5 bases from J, with 8 bases between. The germline V gene encodes CDR1 LGHDT and CDR2 YNNKEL (reference sequence). This CDR3 is built from 13 residues. The CDR3 DNA sequence: TGTGCCAGCAGCCAAGCTCGCATGTATGGCTACACCTTC. Protein product: CASSQARMYGYTF.